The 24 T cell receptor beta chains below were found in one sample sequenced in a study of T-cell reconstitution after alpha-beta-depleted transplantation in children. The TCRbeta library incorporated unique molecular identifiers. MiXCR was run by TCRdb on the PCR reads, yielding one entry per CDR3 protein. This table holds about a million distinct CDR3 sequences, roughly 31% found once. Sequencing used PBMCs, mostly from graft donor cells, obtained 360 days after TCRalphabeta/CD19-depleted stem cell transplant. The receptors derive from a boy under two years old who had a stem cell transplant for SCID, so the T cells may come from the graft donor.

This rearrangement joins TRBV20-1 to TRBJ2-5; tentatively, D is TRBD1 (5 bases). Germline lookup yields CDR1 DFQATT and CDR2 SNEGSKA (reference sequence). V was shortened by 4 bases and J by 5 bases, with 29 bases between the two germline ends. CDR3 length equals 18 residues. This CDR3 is CSAIDQGDQRAYEETQYF. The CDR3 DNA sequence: TGCAGTGCTATTGACCAGGGCGACCAGCGCGCATATGAGGAGACCCAGTACTTC.

The CDR3 spells CASRRTGGVGQPQHF. In nucleotides, the CDR3 is TGTGCCAGCAGGCGGACAGGGGGAGTGGGTCAGCCCCAGCATTTT. The V gene is TRBV2, the J gene TRBJ1-5; 10 nucleotides align to TRBD1. This CDR3 is built from 15 residues. Looked up from germline, CDR1 is SNHLY and CDR2 is FYNNEI. Germline trimming cut 6 bases from V and 6 bases from J; bases unmatched to any gene: 8.

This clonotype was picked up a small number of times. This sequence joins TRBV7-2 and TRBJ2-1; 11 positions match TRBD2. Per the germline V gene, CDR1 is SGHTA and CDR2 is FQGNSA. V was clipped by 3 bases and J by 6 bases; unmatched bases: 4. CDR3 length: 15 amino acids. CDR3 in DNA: TGTGCCAGCAGCTTTTCGACTAGCGGGGTCAATGAGCAGTTCTTC. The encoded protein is CASSFSTSGVNEQFF.

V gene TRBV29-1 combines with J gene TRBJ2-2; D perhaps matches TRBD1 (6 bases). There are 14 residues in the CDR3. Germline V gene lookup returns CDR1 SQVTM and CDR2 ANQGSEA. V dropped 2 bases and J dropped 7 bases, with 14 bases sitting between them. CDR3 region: CSVESKQGSGELFF. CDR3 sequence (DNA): TGCAGCGTTGAAAGTAAACAGGGTAGCGGGGAGCTGTTTTTT.

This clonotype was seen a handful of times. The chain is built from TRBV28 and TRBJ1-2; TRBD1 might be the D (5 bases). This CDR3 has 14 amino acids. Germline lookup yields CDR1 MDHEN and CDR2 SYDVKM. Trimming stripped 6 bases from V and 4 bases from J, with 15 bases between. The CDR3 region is CASSSGLNLYGYTF. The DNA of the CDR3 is TGTGCCAGCAGCTCGGGACTAAACCTCTATGGCTACACCTTC.

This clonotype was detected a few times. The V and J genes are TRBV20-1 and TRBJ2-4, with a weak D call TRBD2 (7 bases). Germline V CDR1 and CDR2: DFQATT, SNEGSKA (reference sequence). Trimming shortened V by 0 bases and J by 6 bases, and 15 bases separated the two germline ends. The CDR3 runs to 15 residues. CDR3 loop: CSAREWGGPGNIQYF. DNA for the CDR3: TGCAGTGCTAGAGAGTGGGGGGGGCCGGGAAACATTCAGTACTTC.

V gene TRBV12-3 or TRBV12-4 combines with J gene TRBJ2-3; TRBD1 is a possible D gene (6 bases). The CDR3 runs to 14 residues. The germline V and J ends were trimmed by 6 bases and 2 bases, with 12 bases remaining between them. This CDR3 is CASRPQGNTDTQYF. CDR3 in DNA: TGTGCCAGCAGGCCACAGGGAAACACAGATACGCAGTATTTT.

The CDR3, as DNA: TGCAGTGCTAGAGGAGCGGGGGGCCAAGGGGTCACAGATACGCAGTATTTT. Its protein product is CSARGAGGQGVTDTQYF. V usage is TRBV20-1 and J usage is TRBJ2-3, with 9 bases fitting TRBD2. This CDR3 is built from 17 residues. V shed 1 base and J 2 bases; nucleotides not matched to a gene: 10. Germline V gene sequence: CDR1 DFQATT, CDR2 SNEGSKA (reference sequence).

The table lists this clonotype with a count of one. This chain's CDR3 is CAIGREETQYF. DNA of the CDR3: TGTGCCATCGGCAGGGAGGAGACCCAGTACTTC. This chain links TRBV10-3 with TRBJ2-5; D is tentatively TRBD1 or TRBD2 (5 bases each). The V and J ends lost 8 bases and 5 bases respectively, with 9 bases between them. CDR1 ENHRY and CDR2 SYGVKD come from the germline V gene. CDR3 length: 11 amino acids.

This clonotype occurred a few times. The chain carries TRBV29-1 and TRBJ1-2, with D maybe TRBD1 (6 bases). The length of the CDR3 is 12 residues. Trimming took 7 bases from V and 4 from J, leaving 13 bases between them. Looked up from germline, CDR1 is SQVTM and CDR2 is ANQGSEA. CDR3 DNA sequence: TGCAGCGCCTTCACAGGGACCTATGGCTACACCTTC. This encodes CSAFTGTYGYTF.

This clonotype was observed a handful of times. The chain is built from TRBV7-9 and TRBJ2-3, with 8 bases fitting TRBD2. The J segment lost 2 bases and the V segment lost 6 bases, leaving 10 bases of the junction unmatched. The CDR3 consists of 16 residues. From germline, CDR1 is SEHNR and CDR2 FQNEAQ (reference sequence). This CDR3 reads CASRHSGAGDTDTQYF. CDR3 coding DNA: TGTGCCAGCAGGCATAGCGGGGCTGGGGACACAGATACGCAGTATTTT.

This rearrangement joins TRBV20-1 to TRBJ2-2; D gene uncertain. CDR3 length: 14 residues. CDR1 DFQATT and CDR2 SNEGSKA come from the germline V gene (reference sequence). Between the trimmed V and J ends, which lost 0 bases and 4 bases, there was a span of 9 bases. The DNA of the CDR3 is TGCAGTGCTAGAGATTGGCCCCTCACCGGGGAGCTGTTTTTT. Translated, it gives CSARDWPLTGELFF.

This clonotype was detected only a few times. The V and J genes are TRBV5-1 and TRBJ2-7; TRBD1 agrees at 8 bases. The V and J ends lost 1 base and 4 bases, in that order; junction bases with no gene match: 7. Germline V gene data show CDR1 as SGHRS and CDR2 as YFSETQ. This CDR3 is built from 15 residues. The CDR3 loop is CASSLTGQGWYEQYF. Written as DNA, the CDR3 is TGCGCCAGCAGCTTGACAGGACAGGGATGGTACGAGCAGTACTTC.

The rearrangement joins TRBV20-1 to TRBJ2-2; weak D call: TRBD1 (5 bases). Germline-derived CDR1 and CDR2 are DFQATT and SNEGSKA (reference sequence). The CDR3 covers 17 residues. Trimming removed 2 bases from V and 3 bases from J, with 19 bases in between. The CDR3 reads CSARSGSIGPDTGELFF. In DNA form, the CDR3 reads TGCAGTGCTAGATCAGGGTCAATCGGTCCAGACACCGGGGAGCTGTTTTTT.

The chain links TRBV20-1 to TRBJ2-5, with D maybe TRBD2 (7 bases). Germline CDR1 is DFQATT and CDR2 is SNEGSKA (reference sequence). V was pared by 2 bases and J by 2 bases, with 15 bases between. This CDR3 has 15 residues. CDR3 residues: CSARPKQGLQETQYF. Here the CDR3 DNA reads TGCAGTGCTAGACCGAAACAGGGACTACAAGAGACCCAGTACTTC.

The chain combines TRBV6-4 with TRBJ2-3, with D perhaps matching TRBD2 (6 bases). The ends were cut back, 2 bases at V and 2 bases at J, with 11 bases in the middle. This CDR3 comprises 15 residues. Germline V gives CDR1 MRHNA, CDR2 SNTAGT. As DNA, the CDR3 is TGTGCCAGCAGTGACGCTGCGGGGACCACAGATACGCAGTATTTT. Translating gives CASSDAAGTTDTQYF.

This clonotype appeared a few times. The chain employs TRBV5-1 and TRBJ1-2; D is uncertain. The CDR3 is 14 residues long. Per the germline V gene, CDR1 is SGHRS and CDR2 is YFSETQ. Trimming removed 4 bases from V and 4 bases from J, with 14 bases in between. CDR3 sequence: CASSNPITGYGYTF. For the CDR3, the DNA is TGCGCCAGCAGCAATCCGATTACGGGCTATGGCTACACCTTC. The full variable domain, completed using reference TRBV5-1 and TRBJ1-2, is KAGVTQTPRYLIKTRGQQVTLSCSPISGHRSVSWYQQTPGQGLQFLFEYFSETQRNKGNFPGRFSGRQFSNSRSEMNVSTLELGDSALYLCASSNPITGYGYTFGSGTRLTVV.

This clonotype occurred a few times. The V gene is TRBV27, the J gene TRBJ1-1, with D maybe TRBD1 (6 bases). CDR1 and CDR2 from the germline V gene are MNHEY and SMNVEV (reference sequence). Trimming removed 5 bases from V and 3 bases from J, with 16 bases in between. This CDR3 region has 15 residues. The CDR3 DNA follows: TGTGCCAGCAGTCCCTGGGGGGCGGAGGACACTGAAGCTTTCTTT. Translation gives CASSPWGAEDTEAFF.

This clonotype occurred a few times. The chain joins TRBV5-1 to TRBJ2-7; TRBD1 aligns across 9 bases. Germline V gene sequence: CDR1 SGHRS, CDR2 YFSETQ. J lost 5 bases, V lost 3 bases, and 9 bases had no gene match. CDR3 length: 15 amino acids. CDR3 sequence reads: CASSWGQGVQNEQYF. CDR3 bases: TGCGCCAGCAGCTGGGGACAGGGCGTCCAGAACGAGCAGTACTTC.

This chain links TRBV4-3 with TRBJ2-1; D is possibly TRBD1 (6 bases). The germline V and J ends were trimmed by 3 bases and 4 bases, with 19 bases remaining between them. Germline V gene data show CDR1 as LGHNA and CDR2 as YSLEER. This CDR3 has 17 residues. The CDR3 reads CASSHGLGHTGYNEQFF. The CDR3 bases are TGCGCCAGCAGCCATGGCCTGGGACATACGGGGTACAATGAGCAGTTCTTC.

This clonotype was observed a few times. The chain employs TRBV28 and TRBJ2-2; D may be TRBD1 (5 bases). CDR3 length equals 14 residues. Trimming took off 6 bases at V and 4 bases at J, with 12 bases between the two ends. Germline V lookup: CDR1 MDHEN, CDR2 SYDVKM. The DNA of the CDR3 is TGTGCCAGCAGACCAGGGTTGGGCACCGGGGAGCTGTTTTTT. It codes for CASRPGLGTGELFF.

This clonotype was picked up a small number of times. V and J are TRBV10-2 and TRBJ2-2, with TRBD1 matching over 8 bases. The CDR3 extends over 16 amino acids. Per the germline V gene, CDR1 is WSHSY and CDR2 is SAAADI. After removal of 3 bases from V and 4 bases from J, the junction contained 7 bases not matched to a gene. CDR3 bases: TGCGCCAGCAGTGATTTGGGACAGGCCGGCACCGGGGAGCTGTTTTTT. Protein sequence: CASSDLGQAGTGELFF.

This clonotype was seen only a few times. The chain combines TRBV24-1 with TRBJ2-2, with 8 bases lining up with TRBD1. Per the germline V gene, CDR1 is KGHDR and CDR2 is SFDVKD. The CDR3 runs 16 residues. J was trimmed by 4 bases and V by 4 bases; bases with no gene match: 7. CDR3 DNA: TGTGCCACCAGTGAGTCGCAGGGGGCAGGCACCGGGGAGCTGTTTTTT. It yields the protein CATSESQGAGTGELFF.

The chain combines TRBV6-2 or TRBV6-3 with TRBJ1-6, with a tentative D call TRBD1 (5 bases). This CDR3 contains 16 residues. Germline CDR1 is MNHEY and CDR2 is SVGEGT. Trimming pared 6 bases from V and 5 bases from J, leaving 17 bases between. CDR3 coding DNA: TGTGCCAGCAGCTTGGACACCAGGCCCCATAATTCACCCCTCCACTTT. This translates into CASSLDTRPHNSPLHF.